This T cell receptor (beta chain) is from a study of Ad26.COV2.S vaccination and SARS-CoV-2 variants. TCRdb's copy holds only in-frame clones and misses some; the assay was immunoSEQ multiplex PCR. Here the sample spans under 600,000 clones, roughly nine tenths being singletons. Per germline, CDR1 SGHNT and CDR2 YENEEA. V dropped 1 base and J dropped 2; count of bases not matched to a gene: 2. The CDR3 is made up of 15 amino acids. Noted treatment: some 19 received Ad26.COV2.S at low or high dose, single or two shots; about five received placebo; per-sample allocation not given. The samples date from day 63 after the first vaccine or placebo injection.

The chain uses TRBV11-3 and TRBJ2-1; TRBD1 matches 7 bases. The source material was peripheral blood, sampled in a trial of Ad26.COV2.S vaccine versus placebo. The sequence was obtained from a person aged 18 to 65 who received the Ad26.COV2.S COVID-19 vaccine or a placebo. The CDR3 loop is CASSLGQGPYNEQFF. In DNA, the CDR3 is TGTGCCAGCAGCTTAGGACAGGGCCCCTACAATGAGCAGTTCTTC. The whole variable domain, filled in from reference TRBV11-3 and TRBJ2-1, reads EAGVVQSPRYKIIEKKQPVAFWCNPISGHNTLYWYLQNLGQGPELLIRYENEEAVDDSQLPKDRFSAERLKGVDSTLKIQPAELGDSAVYLCASSLGQGPYNEQFFGPGTRLTVL.